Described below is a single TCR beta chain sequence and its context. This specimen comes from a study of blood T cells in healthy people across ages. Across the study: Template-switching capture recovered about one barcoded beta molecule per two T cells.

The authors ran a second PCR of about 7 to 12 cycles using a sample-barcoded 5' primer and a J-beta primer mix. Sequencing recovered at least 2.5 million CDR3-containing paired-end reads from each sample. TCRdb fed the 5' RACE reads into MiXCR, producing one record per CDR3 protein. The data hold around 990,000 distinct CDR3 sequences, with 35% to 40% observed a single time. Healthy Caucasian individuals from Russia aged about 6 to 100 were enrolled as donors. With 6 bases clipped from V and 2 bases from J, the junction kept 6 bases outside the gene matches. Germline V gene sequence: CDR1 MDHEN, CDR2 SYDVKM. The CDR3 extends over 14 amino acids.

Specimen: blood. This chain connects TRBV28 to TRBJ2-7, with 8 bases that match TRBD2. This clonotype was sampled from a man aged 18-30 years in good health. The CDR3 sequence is CASSYTGGAYEQYV. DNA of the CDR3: TGTGCCAGCAGCTATACCGGGGGGGCCTACGAGCAGTACGTC.